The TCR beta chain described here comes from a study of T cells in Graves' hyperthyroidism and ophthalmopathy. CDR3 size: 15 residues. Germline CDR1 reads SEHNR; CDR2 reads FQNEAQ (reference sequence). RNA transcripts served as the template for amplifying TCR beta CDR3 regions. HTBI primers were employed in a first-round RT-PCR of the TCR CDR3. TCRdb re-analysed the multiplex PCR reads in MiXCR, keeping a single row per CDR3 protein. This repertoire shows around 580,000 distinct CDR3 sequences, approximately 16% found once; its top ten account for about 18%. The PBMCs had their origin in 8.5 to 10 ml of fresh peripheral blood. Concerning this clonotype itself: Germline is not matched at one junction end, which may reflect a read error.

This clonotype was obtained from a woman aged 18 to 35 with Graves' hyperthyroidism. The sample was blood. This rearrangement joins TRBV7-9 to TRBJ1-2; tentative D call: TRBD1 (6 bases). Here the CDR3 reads CASSRHRDKYYDYTF. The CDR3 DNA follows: TGTGCCAGCAGCCGCCACCGGGACAAATACTATGACTACACCTTC.